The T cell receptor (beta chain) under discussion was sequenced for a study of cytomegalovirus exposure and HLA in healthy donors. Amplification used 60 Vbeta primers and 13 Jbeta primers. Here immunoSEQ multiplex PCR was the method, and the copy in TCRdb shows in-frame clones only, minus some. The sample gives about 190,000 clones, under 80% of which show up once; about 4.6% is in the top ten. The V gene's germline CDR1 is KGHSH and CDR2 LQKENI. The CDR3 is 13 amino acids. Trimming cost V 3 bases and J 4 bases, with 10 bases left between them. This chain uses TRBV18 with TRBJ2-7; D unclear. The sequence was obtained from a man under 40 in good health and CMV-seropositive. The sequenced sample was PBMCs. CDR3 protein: CASSPSHGYEQYF. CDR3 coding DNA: TGTGCCAGCTCACCCTCACACGGGTACGAGCAGTACTTC.